The sequence of this T cell receptor beta chain was determined in a study of blood T cell repertoires in COVID-19. The overall study: Samples representing acute and convalescent COVID-19 were sourced from the United States, Italy and Spain. T cells, B-cell-depleted T cells, or PBMCs provided the cDNA or gDNA that served as material.

Per the original data handling: Amplification of reference gene primers provided the estimated nucleated cell counts. Sequencing was performed with immunoSEQ multiplex PCR; in TCRdb, only in-frame clones are kept and a portion is missing. The V and J calls and clone size are taken from that table; D and trimming were inferred from the DNA. The data show some 180,000 clones, around 90% seen once. The receptor was isolated from a man in his forties with active or convalescent COVID-19. Input material: peripheral blood.

CDR3 in amino acids: CASSIVRGQGTGELFF. DNA of the CDR3: TGTGCCAGCAGCATAGTGCGCGGACAGGGGACCGGGGAGCTGTTTTTT. V usage is TRBV7-9 and J usage is TRBJ2-2, with 9 bases matching TRBD1. The CDR3 spans 16 residues. V lost 5 bases and J lost 5; bases outside the gene matches: 9. In germline, CDR1 is SEHNR, CDR2 FQNEAQ (reference sequence).